This section outlines one T cell receptor beta chain sequence together with its context. This receptor's antigen is unknown. A junction end diverges from the germline sequence, so it may reflect a read error. This sample is part of a study of control samples from healthy donors and cancer patients (dated by TCRdb to about 2020). The germline V gene specifies SGHAT as CDR1 and FQNNGV as CDR2. Reading from cysteine to phenylalanine, the CDR3 counts 16 amino acids. Kept here is only the CDR3 DNA, which spans 48 bases and is read in frame from base 1. Libraries came from the immunoSEQ multiplex PCR assay. TCRdb provides this immuneACCESS table in a form limited to in-frame rearrangements. Some clones are lacking; in checked studies, under half of them reflect an unresolved V gene, and why the rest are absent is not known. The sample data list about 130,000 clones, and about 93% of these were observed just once. The ten largest clones capture 12% to 15% of the sample.

Sequencing was performed on PBMCs. The receptor comes from a man in his fifties or sixties with colorectal cancer. The chain was built from TRBV11-2 and TRBJ2-4, with 10 central nucleotides matching TRBD1. The CDR3 here reads CASTLDARDRGRIQYF. The nucleotide sequence is given as TGTGCCAGCACCTTAGACGCCCGGGACAGGGGTCGGATTCAGTACTTC.